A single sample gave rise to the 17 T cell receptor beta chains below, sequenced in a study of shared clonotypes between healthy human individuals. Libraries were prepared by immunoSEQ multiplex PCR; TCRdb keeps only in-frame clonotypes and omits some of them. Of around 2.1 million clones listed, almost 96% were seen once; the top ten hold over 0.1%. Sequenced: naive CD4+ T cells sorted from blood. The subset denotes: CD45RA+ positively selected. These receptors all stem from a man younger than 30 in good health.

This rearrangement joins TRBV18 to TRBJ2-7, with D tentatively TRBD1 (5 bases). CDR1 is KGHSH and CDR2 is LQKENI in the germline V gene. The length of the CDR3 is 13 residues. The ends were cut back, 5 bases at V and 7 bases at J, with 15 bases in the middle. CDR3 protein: CASSGTEKGEQYF. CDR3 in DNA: TGTGCCAGCTCAGGAACCGAAAAGGGGGAGCAGTACTTC.

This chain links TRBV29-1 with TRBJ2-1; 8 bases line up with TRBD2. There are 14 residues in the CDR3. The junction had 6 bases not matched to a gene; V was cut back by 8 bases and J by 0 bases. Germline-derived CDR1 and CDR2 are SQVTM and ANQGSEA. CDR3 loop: CSSSGGSSYNEQFF. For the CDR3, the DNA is TGCAGCTCCTCGGGGGGGTCCTCCTACAATGAGCAGTTCTTC.

The chain's CDR3 is CASSFYNEQFF. CDR3 DNA: TGTGCCAGCAGCTTTTACAATGAGCAGTTCTTC. The chain joins TRBV11-2 to TRBJ2-1; D not resolved. The V and J ends lost 3 bases and 4 bases respectively, with 1 base between them. This CDR3 region has 11 residues. Germline V gives CDR1 SGHAT, CDR2 FQNNGV. Variable domain in full (rest from reference TRBV11-2 and TRBJ2-1): EAGVAQSPRYKIIEKRQSVAFWCNPISGHATLYWYQQILGQGPKLLIQFQNNGVVDDSQLPKDRFSAERLKGVDSTLKIQPAKLEDSAVYLCASSFYNEQFFGPGTRLTVL.

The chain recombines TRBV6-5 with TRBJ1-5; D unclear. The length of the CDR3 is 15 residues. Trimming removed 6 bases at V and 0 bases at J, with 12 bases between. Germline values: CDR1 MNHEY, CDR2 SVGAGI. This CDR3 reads CASSPHQDSNQPQHF. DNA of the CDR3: TGTGCCAGCAGCCCCCACCAAGATAGCAATCAGCCCCAGCATTTT.

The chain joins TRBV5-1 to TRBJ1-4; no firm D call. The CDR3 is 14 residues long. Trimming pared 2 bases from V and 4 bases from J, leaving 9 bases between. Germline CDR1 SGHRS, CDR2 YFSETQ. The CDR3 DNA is TGCGCCAGCAGCTTCAACGGTGATAATGAAAAACTGTTTTTT. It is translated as CASSFNGDNEKLFF.

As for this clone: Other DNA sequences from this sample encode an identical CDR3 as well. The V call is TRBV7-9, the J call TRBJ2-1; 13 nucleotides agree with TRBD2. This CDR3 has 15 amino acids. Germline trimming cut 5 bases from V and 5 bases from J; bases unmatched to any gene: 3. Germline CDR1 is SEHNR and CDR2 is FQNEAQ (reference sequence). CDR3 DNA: TGTGCCAGCAGCGGGGGACTAGCGGGGAACAATGAGCAGTTCTTC. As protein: CASSGGLAGNNEQFF.

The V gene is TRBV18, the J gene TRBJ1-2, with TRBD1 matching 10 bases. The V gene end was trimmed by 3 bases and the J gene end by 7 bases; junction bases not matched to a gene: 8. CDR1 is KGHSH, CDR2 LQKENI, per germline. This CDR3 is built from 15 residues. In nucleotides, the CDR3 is TGTGCCAGCTCACCCCAGACCGGGACAGGGGTTGGCTACACCTTC. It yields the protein CASSPQTGTGVGYTF.

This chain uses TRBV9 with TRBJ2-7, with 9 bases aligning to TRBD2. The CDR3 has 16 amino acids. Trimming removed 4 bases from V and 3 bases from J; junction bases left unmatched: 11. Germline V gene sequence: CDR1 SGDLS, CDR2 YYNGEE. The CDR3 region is CASSPRLSGSYYEQYF. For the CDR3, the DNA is TGTGCCAGCAGCCCCCGGCTTAGCGGGAGTTACTACGAGCAGTACTTC.

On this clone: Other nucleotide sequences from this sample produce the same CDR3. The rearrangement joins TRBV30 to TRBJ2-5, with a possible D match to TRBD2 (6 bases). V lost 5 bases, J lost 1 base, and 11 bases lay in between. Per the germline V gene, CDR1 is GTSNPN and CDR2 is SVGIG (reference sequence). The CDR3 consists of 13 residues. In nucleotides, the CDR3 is TGTGCCTGGGCCCCGGGACTCCAAGAGACCCAGTACTTC. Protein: CAWAPGLQETQYF.

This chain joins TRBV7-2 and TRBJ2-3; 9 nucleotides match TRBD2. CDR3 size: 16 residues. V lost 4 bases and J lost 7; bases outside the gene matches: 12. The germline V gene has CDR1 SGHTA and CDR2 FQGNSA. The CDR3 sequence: CASSSSGAGGLYTQYF. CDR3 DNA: TGTGCCAGCAGCTCGTCCGGAGCGGGGGGTTTGTATACGCAGTATTTT. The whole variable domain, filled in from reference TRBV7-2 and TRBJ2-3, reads GAGVSQSPSNKVTEKGKDVELRCDPISGHTALYWYRQSLGQGLEFLIYFQGNSAPDKSGLPSDRFSAERTGGSVSTLTIQRTQQEDSAVYLCASSSSGAGGLYTQYFGPGTRLTVL.

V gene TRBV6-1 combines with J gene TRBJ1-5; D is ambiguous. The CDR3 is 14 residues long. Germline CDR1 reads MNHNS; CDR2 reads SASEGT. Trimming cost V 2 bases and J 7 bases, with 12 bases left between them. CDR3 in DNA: TGTGCCAGCAGTGAATTGGGGTCAGGACAGCCCCAGCATTTT. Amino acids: CASSELGSGQPQHF.

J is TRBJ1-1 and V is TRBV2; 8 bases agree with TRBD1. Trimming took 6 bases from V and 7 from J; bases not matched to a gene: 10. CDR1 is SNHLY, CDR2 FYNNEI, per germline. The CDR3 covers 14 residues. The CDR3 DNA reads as TGTGCCAGCAGAAGGGGCCAGGGGGCAGGTGAAGCTTTCTTT. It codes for CASRRGQGAGEAFF.

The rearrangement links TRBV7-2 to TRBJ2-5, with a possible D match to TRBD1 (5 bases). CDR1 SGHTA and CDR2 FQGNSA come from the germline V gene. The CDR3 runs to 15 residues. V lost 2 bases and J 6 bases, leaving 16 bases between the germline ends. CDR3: CASSLQGQGSKTQYF. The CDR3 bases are TGTGCCAGCAGCTTACAAGGGCAGGGTAGTAAGACCCAGTACTTC.

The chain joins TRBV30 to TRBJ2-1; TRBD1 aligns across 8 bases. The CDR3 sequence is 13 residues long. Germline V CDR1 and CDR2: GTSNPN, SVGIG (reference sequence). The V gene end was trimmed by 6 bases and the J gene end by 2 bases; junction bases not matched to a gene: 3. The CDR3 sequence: CACNRGTYNEQFF. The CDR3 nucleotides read TGTGCCTGTAACAGGGGGACCTACAATGAGCAGTTCTTC.

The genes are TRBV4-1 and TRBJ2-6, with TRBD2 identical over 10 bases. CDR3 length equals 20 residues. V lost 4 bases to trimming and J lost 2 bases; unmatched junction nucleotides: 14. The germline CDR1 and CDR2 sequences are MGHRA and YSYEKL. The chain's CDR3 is CASSRSSRASGGTGANVLTF. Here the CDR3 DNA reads TGCGCCAGCAGCCGATCCTCTAGGGCTAGCGGGGGTACTGGGGCCAACGTCCTGACTTTC.

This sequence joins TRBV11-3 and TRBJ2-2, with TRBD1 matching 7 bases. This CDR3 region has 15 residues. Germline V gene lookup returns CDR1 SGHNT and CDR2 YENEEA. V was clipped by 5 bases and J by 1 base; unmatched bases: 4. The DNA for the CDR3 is TGTGCCAGCAGCCAGGGACAGCAGAACACCGGGGAGCTGTTTTTT. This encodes CASSQGQQNTGELFF.

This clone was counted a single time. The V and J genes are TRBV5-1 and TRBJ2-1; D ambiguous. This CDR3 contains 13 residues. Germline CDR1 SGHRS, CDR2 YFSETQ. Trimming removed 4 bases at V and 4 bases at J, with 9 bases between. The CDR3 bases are TGCGCCAGCAGCATCGGGCCGTACAATGAGCAGTTCTTC. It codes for CASSIGPYNEQFF. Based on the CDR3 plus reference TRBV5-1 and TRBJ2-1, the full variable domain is KAGVTQTPRYLIKTRGQQVTLSCSPISGHRSVSWYQQTPGQGLQFLFEYFSETQRNKGNFPGRFSGRQFSNSRSEMNVSTLELGDSALYLCASSIGPYNEQFFGPGTRLTVL.